Below are 6 T cell receptor beta chains sequenced from a single sample in a study of T-cell memory formation after mild COVID-19. Each CDR3 protein is one row after TCRdb ran MiXCR on the 5' RACE reads. The table lists approximately 340,000 distinct CDR3 sequences, 15% to 20% of them singletons, with around 24% in the top ten. The sample comprised PBMCs or a T cell subset sorted from them (not recorded which). All receptors come from a man between 18 and 35 years old who had mild COVID-19 (a few samples of this study predate the infection). Cell type and time point are not known.

The chain uses TRBV3-1 and TRBJ1-5; D perhaps matches TRBD1 (5 bases). The V gene's germline CDR1 is LGHDT and CDR2 YNNKEL (reference sequence). V lost 1 base and J lost 4, with 11 bases in between. CDR3 size: 15 residues. The CDR3 nucleotides read TGTGCCAGCAGCCAAGGGAGGGGCGGAAATCAGCCCCAGCATTTT. Amino acid sequence: CASSQGRGGNQPQHF.

The chain joins TRBV4-2 to TRBJ1-5; D remains ambiguous. Deletions cut 0 bases from V and 3 bases from J, with 9 bases between. Per germline, CDR1 LGHNA and CDR2 YNFKEQ. CDR3 size: 15 residues. The CDR3 spells CASSQEAGANQPQHF. The CDR3 nucleotides read TGTGCCAGCAGCCAAGAGGCAGGCGCCAATCAGCCCCAGCATTTT.

This chain links TRBV7-3 with TRBJ2-3; unclear D gene. Germline values: CDR1 SGHTA, CDR2 FQGTGA. This CDR3 is built from 14 residues. V shed 5 bases and J shed 1 base, with 10 bases lying between them. CDR3 bases: TGTGCCAGCAGCCCGCAGACTGGCACAGATACGCAGTATTTT. Its protein product is CASSPQTGTDTQYF.

This chain connects TRBV20-1 to TRBJ2-5; 11 bases agree with TRBD2. The V segment lost 3 bases and the J segment 1 base; nucleotides outside the gene matches: 4. This CDR3 contains 15 residues. CDR1 is DFQATT and CDR2 is SNEGSKA in the germline V gene (reference sequence). The CDR3 reads CSARGLADRQETQYF. The CDR3 bases are TGCAGTGCTAGGGGACTAGCGGACCGCCAAGAGACCCAGTACTTC.

The chain carries TRBV12-3 or TRBV12-4 and TRBJ2-7; D ambiguous. This CDR3 has 15 residues. Trimming left V 5 bases short and J 2 bases short, with 16 bases between. The CDR3 loop reads CASSPGVSLPYEQYF. In DNA, the CDR3 is TGTGCCAGCAGTCCGGGCGTGTCCCTGCCCTACGAGCAGTACTTC.

The V and J genes are TRBV9 and TRBJ2-3; 7 positions match TRBD2. V gave up 2 bases and J gave up 1 base; unmatched junction bases: 7. CDR1 SGDLS and CDR2 YYNGEE come from the germline V gene. The CDR3 is 16 residues long. CDR3: CASSVIRAGGTDTQYF. DNA for the CDR3: TGTGCCAGCAGCGTCATCCGGGCGGGGGGCACAGATACGCAGTATTTT.